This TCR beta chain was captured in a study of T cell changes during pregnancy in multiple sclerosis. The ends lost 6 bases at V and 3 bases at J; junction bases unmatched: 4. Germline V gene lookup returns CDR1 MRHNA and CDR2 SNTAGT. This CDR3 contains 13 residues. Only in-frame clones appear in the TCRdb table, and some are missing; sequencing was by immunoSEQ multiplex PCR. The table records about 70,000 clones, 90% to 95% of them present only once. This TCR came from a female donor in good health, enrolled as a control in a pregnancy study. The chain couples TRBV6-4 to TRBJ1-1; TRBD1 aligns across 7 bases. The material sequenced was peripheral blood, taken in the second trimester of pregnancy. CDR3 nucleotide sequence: TGTGCCAGCAGCGCAGGGGGGTACACTGAAGCTTTCTTT. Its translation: CASSAGGYTEAFF.